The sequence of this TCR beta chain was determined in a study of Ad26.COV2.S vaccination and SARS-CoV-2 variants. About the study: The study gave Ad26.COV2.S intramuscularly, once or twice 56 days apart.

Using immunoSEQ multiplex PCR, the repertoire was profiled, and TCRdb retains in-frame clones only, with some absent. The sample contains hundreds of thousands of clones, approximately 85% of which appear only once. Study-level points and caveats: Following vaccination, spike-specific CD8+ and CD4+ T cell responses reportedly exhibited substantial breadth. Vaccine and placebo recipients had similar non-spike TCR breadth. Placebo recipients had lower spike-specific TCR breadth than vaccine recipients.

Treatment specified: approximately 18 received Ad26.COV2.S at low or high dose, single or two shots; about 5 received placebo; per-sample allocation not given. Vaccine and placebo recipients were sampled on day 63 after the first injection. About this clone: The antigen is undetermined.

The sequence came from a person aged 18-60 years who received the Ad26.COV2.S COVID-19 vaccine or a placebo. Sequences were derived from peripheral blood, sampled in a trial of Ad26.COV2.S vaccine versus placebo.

CDR3 bases: TGCGCCAGCAGCCAAGATCAGGGGCAGCCCCAGCATTTT. Translating gives CASSQDQGQPQHF. The chain recombines TRBV4-3 with TRBJ1-5; the D gene is possibly TRBD1 (6 bases). Per germline, CDR1 LGHNA and CDR2 YSLEER. The V gene lost 0 bases and the J gene lost 7 bases, with 7 bases spanning the gap. The CDR3 extends over 13 amino acids.